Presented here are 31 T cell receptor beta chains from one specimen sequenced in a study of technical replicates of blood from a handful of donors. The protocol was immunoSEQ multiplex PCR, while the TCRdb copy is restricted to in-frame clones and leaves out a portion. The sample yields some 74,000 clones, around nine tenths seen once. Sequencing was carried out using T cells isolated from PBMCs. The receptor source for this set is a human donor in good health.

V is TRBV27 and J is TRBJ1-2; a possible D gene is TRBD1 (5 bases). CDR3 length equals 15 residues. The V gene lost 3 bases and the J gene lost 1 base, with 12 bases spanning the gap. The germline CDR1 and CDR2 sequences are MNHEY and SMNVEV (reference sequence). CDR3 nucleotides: TGTGCCAGCAGTTTTTCGGACACTTATAACTATGGCTACACCTTC. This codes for CASSFSDTYNYGYTF.

This CDR3 is CASSLPQQVGSHQPQHF. Here the CDR3 DNA reads TGTGCCAGCAGTTTACCCCAACAGGTTGGCAGCCATCAGCCCCAGCATTTT. This chain links TRBV28 with TRBJ1-5; tentative D call: TRBD1 (5 bases). CDR3 length equals 17 residues. Germline V gene sequence: CDR1 MDHEN, CDR2 SYDVKM. V was cut by 2 bases and J by 5 bases, with 19 bases left in between.

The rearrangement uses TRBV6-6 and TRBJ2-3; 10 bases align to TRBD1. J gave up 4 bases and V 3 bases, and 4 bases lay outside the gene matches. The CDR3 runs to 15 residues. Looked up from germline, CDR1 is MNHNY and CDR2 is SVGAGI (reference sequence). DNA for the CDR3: TGTGCCAGCAGTTATACGACAGGGGGCGCAGATACGCAGTATTTT. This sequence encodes CASSYTTGGADTQYF.

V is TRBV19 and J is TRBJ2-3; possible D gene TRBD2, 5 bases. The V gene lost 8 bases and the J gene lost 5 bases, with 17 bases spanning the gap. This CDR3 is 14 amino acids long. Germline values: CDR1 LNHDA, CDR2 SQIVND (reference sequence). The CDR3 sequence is CASATVLEGDTQYF. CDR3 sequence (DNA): TGTGCCAGTGCCACAGTCCTAGAGGGAGATACGCAGTATTTT.

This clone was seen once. CDR3 loop: CASSAGYEQYF. The CDR3 coding sequence is TGCGCCAGCAGCGCAGGCTACGAGCAGTACTTC. The chain links TRBV10-2 to TRBJ2-7; no clear D gene. Trimming removed 6 bases from V and 3 bases from J, with 6 bases in between. The CDR3 loop spans 11 amino acids. Looked up from germline, CDR1 is WSHSY and CDR2 is SAAADI.

The CDR3 spells CASSDRTGEYYQPQHF. CDR3 sequence (DNA): TGTGCCAGCAGTGATAGGACAGGGGAGTACTATCAGCCCCAGCATTTT. The gene calls are TRBV6-1 and TRBJ1-5; TRBD1 matches 9 bases. In germline, CDR1 is MNHNS, CDR2 SASEGT. This CDR3 contains 16 residues. Germline trimming cut 3 bases from V and 5 bases from J; bases unmatched to any gene: 8.

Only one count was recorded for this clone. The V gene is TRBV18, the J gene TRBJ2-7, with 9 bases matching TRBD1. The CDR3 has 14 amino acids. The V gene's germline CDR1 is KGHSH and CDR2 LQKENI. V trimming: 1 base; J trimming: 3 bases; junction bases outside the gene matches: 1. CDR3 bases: TGTGCCAGCTCACCACGGACAGGGGACTACGAGCAGTACTTC. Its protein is CASSPRTGDYEQYF.

CDR3 nucleotide sequence: TGTGCCAGCAGCTGGGGGGGTAGCGGGCTCTACAATGAGCAGTTCTTC. Its translation: CASSWGGSGLYNEQFF. This rearrangement joins TRBV5-6 to TRBJ2-1; 7 bases are shared with TRBD2. The junction had 9 bases not matched to a gene; V was cut back by 3 bases and J by 3 bases. The CDR3 has 16 amino acids. Germline-derived CDR1 and CDR2 are SGHDT and YYEEEE.

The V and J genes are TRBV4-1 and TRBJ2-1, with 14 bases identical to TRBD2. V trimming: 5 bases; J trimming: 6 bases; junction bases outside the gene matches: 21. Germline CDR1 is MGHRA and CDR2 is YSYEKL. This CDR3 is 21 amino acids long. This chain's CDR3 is CASSKLGRGLAGVRWGNEQFF. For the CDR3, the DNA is TGCGCCAGCAGCAAGCTAGGCCGGGGACTAGCGGGAGTAAGGTGGGGCAATGAGCAGTTCTTC.

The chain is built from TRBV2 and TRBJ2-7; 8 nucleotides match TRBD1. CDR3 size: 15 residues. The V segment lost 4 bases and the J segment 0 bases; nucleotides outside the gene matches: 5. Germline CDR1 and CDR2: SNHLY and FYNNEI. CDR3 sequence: CASSVGQGLSYEQYF. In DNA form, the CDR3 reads TGTGCCAGCAGTGTAGGACAGGGTCTCTCCTACGAGCAGTACTTC.

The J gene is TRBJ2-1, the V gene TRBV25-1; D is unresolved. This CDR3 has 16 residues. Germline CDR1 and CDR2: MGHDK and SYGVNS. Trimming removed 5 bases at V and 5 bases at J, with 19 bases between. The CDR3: CASSPLALDKNNEQFF. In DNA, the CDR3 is TGTGCCAGCAGTCCCCTCGCTTTAGATAAGAACAATGAGCAGTTCTTC. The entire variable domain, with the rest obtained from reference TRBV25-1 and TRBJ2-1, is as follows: EADIYQTPRYLVIGTGKKITLECSQTMGHDKMYWYQQDPGMELHLIHYSYGVNSTEKGDLSSESTVSRIRTEHFPLTLESARPSHTSQYLCASSPLALDKNNEQFFGPGTRLTVL.

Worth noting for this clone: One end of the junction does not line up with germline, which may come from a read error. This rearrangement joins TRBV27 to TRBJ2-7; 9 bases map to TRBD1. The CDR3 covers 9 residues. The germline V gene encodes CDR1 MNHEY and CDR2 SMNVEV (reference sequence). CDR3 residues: CASNRTGDF. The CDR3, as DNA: TGTGCCAGCAACCGGACAGGGGACTTC.

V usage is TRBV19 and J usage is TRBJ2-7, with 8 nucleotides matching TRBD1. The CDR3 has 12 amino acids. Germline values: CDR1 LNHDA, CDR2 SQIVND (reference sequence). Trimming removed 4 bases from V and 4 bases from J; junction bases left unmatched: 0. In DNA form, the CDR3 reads TGTGCCAGTAGTAGGACAGGGTACGAGCAGTACTTC. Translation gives CASSRTGYEQYF.

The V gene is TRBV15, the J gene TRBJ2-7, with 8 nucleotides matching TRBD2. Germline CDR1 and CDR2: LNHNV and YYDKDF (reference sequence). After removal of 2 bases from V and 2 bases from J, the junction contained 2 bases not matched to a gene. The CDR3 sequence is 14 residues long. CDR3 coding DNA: TGTGCCACCAGCAGACGAGCGGGAGCCTACGAGCAGTACTTC. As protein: CATSRRAGAYEQYF.

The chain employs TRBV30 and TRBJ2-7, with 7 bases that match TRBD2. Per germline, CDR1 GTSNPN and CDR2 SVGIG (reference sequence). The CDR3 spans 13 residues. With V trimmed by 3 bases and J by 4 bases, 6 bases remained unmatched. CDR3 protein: CAWSEAGPYEQYF. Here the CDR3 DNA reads TGTGCCTGGAGCGAAGCGGGACCTTACGAGCAGTACTTC.

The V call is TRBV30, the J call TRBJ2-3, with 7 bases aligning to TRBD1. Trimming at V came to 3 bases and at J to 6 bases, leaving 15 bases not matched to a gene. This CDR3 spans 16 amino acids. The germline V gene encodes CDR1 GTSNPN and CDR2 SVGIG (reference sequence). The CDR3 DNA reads TGTGCCTGGAGAGGGGGCGCCATAAGAGGATCGGATACGCAGTATTTT. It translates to CAWRGGAIRGSDTQYF.

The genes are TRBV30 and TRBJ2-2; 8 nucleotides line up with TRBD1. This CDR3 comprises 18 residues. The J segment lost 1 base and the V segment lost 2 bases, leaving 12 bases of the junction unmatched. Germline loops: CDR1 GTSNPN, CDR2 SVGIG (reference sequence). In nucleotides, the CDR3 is TGTGCCTGGAGTCCAGGGGGCAGGGGGATCCGGAACACCGGGGAGCTGTTTTTT. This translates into CAWSPGGRGIRNTGELFF.

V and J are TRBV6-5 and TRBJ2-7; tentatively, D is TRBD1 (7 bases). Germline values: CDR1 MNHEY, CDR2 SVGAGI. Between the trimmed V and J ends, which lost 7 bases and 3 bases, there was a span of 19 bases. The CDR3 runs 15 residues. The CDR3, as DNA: TGTGCCAGCAAGTGGCGGAGGGGGCTCTACTACGAGCAGTACTTC. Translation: CASKWRRGLYYEQYF.

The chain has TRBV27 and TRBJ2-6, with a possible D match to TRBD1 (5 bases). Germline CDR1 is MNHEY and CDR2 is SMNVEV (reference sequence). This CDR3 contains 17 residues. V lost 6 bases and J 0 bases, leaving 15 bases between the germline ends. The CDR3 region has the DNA TGTGCCAGCAGCCCATACGACAGTCCCTCTGGGGCCAACGTCCTGACTTTC. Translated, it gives CASSPYDSPSGANVLTF.

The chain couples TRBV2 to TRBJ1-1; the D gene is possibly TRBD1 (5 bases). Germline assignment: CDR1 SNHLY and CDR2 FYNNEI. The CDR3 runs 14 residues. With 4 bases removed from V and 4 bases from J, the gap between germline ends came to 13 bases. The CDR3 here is CASSGDSLGTEAFF. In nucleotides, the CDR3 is TGTGCCAGCAGTGGTGACAGCTTGGGCACTGAAGCTTTCTTT.

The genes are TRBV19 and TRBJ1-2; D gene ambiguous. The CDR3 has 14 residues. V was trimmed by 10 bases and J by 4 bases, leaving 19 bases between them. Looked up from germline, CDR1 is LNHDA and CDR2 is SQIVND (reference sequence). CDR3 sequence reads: CATTKGGQSYGYTF. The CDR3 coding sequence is TGTGCCACCACCAAGGGAGGCCAGAGCTATGGCTACACCTTC.

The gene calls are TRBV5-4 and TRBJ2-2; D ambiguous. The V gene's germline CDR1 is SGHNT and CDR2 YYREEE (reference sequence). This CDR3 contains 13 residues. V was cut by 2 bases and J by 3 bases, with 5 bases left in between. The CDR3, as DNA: TGTGCCAGCAGCTTTCCCGACACCGGGGAGCTGTTTTTT. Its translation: CASSFPDTGELFF.

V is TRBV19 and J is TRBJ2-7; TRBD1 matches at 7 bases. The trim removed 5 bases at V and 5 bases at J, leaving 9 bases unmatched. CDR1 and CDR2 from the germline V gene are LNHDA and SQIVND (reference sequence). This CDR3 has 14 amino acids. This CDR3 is CASSPPTGSDEQYF. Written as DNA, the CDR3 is TGTGCCAGTAGTCCCCCGACAGGGAGCGACGAGCAGTACTTC.

CDR3 in DNA: TGTGCCAGCAGCGGGACTCAACGAAACACCATATATTTT. Protein sequence: CASSGTQRNTIYF. The chain links TRBV9 to TRBJ1-3; D uncertain. The germline V and J ends were trimmed by 3 bases and 5 bases, with 9 bases remaining between them. The CDR3 has 13 amino acids. CDR1 SGDLS and CDR2 YYNGEE come from the germline V gene.

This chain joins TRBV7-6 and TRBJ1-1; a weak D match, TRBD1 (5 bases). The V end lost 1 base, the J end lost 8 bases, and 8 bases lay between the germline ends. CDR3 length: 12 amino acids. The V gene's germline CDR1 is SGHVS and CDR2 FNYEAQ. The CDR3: CASSLDSGEAFF. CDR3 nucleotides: TGTGCCAGCAGCTTAGATTCAGGGGAAGCTTTCTTT.

The CDR3 sequence is CASNEAGDIQYF. In DNA, the CDR3 is TGTGCCAGCAATGAGGCCGGAGACATTCAGTACTTC. The genes are TRBV28 and TRBJ2-4; D is undetermined. V lost 7 bases to trimming and J lost 8 bases, with 12 bases between them. Germline V gene lookup returns CDR1 MDHEN and CDR2 SYDVKM. The CDR3 extends over 12 amino acids.

CDR3 sequence reads: CASSLAPSGRFNEQFF. CDR3 nucleotide sequence: TGTGCCAGCAGCTTAGCCCCTAGCGGGAGATTTAATGAGCAGTTCTTC. This chain connects TRBV11-2 to TRBJ2-1, with 10 bases lining up with TRBD2. Per germline, CDR1 SGHAT and CDR2 FQNNGV. The V gene end was trimmed by 1 base and the J gene end by 7 bases; junction bases not matched to a gene: 7. CDR3 length: 16 amino acids.

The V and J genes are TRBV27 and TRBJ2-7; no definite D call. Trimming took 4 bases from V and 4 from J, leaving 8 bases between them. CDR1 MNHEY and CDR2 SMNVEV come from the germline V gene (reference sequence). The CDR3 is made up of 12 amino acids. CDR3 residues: CASSYGDYEQYF. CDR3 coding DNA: TGTGCCAGCAGTTACGGAGATTACGAGCAGTACTTC.

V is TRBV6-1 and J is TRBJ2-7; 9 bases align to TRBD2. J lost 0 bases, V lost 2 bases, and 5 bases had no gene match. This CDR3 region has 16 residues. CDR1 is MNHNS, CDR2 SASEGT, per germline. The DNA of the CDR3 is TGTGCCAGCAGTGAACTAGCGGGGCTACTCTCCTACGAGCAGTACTTC. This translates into CASSELAGLLSYEQYF.

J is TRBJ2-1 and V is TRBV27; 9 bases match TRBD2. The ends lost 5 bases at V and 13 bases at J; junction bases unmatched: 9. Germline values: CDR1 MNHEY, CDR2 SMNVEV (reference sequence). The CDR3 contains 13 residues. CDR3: CASSGTSPFGQFF. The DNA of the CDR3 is TGTGCCAGCAGTGGGACTAGCCCCTTTGGACAGTTCTTC.

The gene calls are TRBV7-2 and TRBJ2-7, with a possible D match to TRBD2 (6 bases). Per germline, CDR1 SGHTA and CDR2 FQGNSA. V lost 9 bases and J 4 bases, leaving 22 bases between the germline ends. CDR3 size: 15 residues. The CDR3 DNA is TGTGCCAGTCTTATATTTAGCGGTGGCTTTTACGAGCAGTACTTC. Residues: CASLIFSGGFYEQYF.